This T cell receptor beta chain stems from a study of shared clonotypes between healthy human individuals. Everyone who donated was a Caucasian adult who lived in Nashville, Tennessee. The study, taken as a whole, reports: The represented genetic and exposure-history diversity was limited by the small number of donors.

The CDR3 runs 14 residues. CDR1 and CDR2 from the germline V gene are SGHVS and FQNEAQ. Trimming took off 4 bases at V and 3 bases at J, with 13 bases between the two ends. This clone was detected once. What it binds is unknown. Ten immunoSEQ deep assay plates were used to sequence the DNA of unsorted PBMCs. Here immunoSEQ multiplex PCR was the method, and the copy in TCRdb shows in-frame clones only, minus some. The data show hundreds of thousands of clones, roughly 77% seen once. The gene calls are TRBV7-8 and TRBJ2-7; weak D call: TRBD1 (5 bases). This clonotype originated in a woman aged 35 to 49 in good health. Some clones in this sample may be carry-over from other donors' samples. The source material was PBMCs. For the CDR3, the DNA is TGTGCCAGCAGCTCTAGTCGGCAGGGCTACGAGCAGTACTTC. This codes for CASSSSRQGYEQYF.